This TCR beta chain emerged from a study of CD8 T cells in Susac syndrome (dated by TCRdb to about 2019). With respect to the entire study: Among the sequenced Susac syndrome patients, five or six had clinically active disease and eight were in clinical remission. At blood withdrawal, Susac syndrome patients were therapy-naive, treated with corticosteroids (with IVIg additionally given to some), or treated with IVIg alone. Repertoire sequencing was used to test whether CD8+ T cell activation and differentiation in Susac syndrome was antigen driven.

The CDR3 numbers 12 residues from cysteine through phenylalanine. The DNA shown is the 36-base CDR3, in frame from base 1. The junction carries 6 bases between V and J, which are trimmed by 6 bases and 1 base respectively. The germline V gene provides CDR1 ENHRY and CDR2 SYGVKD. Peripheral blood CD8+ and CD4+ T cells from healthy donors, Susac syndrome patients and multiple sclerosis patients were profiled by high-throughput TCR beta sequencing. Susac syndrome patients met recently defined diagnostic criteria for definite or probable disease. Bulk CD8+ and CD4+ T cells were purified by magnetic negative isolation, while CD8+ TEMRA cells were enriched using FACS. Blood was drawn into EDTA tubes, processed within 24 hours, and PBMCs were isolated by density gradient centrifugation. PBMCs intended for TCR sequencing were cryopreserved in liquid nitrogen and thawed later in a water bath at 37 degrees C. The sorted or isolated CD4+, CD8+ and CD8+ TEMRA cells reached a purity of at least 90%.

RNA was extracted with the RNeasy kit and roughly 0.45 to 1 ug was reverse transcribed using random hexamers. TCR beta CDR3 regions were amplified with the immunoSEQ multiplex PCR assay covering 54 Vbeta and 13 Jbeta segments. To correct PCR amplification bias, a synthetic template baseline was used for both primer optimization and computational correction. Regarding the original processing steps: Only productive sequences were kept, with reads annotated to V, D and J genes according to IMGT and analyzed in immunoSEQ Analyzer. To calculate clonality, Shannon entropy was normalized by log2 of the number of productive unique sequences and then subtracted from one. Public and private clones were assessed among the 100 most prevalent clones of each patient and control. Clones were defined as Susac-specific if absent from the healthy and MS cohorts, from approximately 1,100 published viral clones and from other ImmuneACCESS disease sequences. The public reads were reprocessed in TCRdb via fastp at Q25 and MiXCR, keeping in-frame beta chains. Every distinct CDR3 protein forms one entry, paired with its most common genes and DNA. These V and J calls derive from TCRdb rather than the authors' analysis. This sample holds about 120,000 distinct CDR3 sequences; under 96% were observed only once. The top ten clonotypes cover 0.12% to 0.15% of the sample.

Comments on this clonotype: The antigen it binds to is not known. No base qualities exist here, and no much larger clone lies one base off it.

What the authors observed across the whole study: The study acknowledged that relatively few individuals were included in the TCR sequencing and HLA analysis. In the CD4+ T cell repertoire of Susac syndrome patients, clonal expansion was not detected.

This clonotype was obtained from a human donor with Susac syndrome. The specimen sequenced was CD4+ T cells from PBMCs. Recombination linked TRBV10-3 to TRBJ1-1; the D gene assignment is ambiguous. The encoded CDR3 is CAIRTENTEAFF. The DNA sequence follows: TGTGCCATCAGGACGGAGAACACTGAAGCTTTCTTT.